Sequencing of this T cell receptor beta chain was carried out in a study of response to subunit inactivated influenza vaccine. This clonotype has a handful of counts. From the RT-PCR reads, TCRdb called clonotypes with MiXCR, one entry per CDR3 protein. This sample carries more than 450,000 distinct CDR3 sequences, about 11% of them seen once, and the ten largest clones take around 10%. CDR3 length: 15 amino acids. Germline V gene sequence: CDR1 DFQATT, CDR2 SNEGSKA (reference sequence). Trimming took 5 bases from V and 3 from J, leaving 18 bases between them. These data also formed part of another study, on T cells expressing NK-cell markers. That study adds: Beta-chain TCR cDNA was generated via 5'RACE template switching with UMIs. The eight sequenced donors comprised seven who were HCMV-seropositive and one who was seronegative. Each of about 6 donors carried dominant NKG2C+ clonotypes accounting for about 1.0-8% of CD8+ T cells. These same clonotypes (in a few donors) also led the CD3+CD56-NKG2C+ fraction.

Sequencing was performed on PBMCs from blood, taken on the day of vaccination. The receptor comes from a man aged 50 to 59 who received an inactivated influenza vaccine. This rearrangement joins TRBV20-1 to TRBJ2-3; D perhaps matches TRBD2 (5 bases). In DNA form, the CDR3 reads TGCAGTGCTGGGGAATACGGGATATGGACAGATACGCAGTATTTT. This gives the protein CSAGEYGIWTDTQYF.